Listed here are 25 T cell receptor beta chains from one sample, sequenced in a study of blood T cell repertoires in COVID-19. Profiled with immunoSEQ multiplex PCR; TCRdb holds only in-frame clones, not every one. The sample records 150,000 or so clones, about 86% being singletons. Material: peripheral blood. The receptors derive from a man aged 60 to 69 with acute or convalescent COVID-19.

V and J are TRBV7-8 and TRBJ1-1, with no clear D. Per the germline V gene, CDR1 is SGHVS and CDR2 is FQNEAQ. The CDR3 totals 13 residues. Trimming removed 5 bases from V and 7 bases from J, with 14 bases in between. The CDR3 loop reads CASSPGRVGEAFF. The CDR3 nucleotides are TGTGCCAGCAGCCCCGGTCGGGTTGGTGAAGCTTTCTTT.

This chain uses TRBV28 with TRBJ2-3; the match to TRBD1 covers 8 bases. Per germline, CDR1 MDHEN and CDR2 SYDVKM. V shed 4 bases and J 2 bases; nucleotides not matched to a gene: 8. The CDR3 totals 16 residues. The CDR3 loop reads CASSSGRQGYTDTQYF. The CDR3 DNA sequence: TGTGCCAGCAGTTCGGGCAGACAGGGGTACACAGATACGCAGTATTTT.

The chain couples TRBV5-4 to TRBJ2-3; 7 nucleotides agree with TRBD2. Germline V CDR1 and CDR2: SGHNT, YYREEE (reference sequence). V dropped 3 bases and J dropped 1; count of bases not matched to a gene: 11. CDR3 length equals 17 residues. The CDR3 here is CASSSEWGGGRTDTQYF. CDR3 nucleotide sequence: TGTGCCAGCAGCTCCGAATGGGGGGGAGGGCGCACAGATACGCAGTATTTT.

The chain uses TRBV6-1 and TRBJ2-3; the match to TRBD2 covers 8 bases. The CDR3 length is 15 residues. Germline trimming cut 7 bases from V and 3 bases from J; bases unmatched to any gene: 9. The germline V gene has CDR1 MNHNS and CDR2 SASEGT. For the CDR3, the DNA is TGTGCCAGCACTCCCTCGGGGGGGAGTACAGATACGCAGTATTTT. This translates into CASTPSGGSTDTQYF.

This chain connects TRBV6-5 to TRBJ2-7; D unclear. The V and J ends lost 8 bases and 6 bases respectively, with 17 bases between them. This CDR3 comprises 13 residues. Germline V gene data show CDR1 as MNHEY and CDR2 as SVGAGI. In nucleotides, the CDR3 is TGTGCCAGCCGAAGCCCGCATTCGGGCGAGCAGTACTTC. This sequence encodes CASRSPHSGEQYF.

The rearrangement joins TRBV5-1 to TRBJ1-4, with 7 bases fitting TRBD1. Germline values: CDR1 SGHRS, CDR2 YFSETQ. V shed 0 bases, J shed 7 bases, and the junction held 9 bases outside the gene matches. CDR3 length: 16 residues. The CDR3 bases are TGCGCCAGCAGCTTGGCCCTCCATCAGGGGGGTGAAAAACTGTTTTTT. Its protein product is CASSLALHQGGEKLFF.

The chain has TRBV7-8 and TRBJ2-2; D perhaps matches TRBD1 (6 bases). Between the trimmed V and J ends, which lost 6 bases and 0 bases, there was a span of 17 bases. The germline V gene has CDR1 SGHVS and CDR2 FQNEAQ. The CDR3 consists of 17 residues. The CDR3, as DNA: TGTGCCAGCAGTCAAATACCGGGACAAACGAACACCGGGGAGCTGTTTTTT. This encodes CASSQIPGQTNTGELFF.

The chain uses TRBV9 and TRBJ1-3; a weak D match, TRBD1 (5 bases). Germline CDR1 reads SGDLS; CDR2 reads YYNGEE. With 0 bases removed from V and 4 bases from J, the gap between germline ends came to 11 bases. The CDR3 sequence is 15 residues long. The CDR3 bases are TGTGCCAGCAGCGTAGCTGGGCAGGGCGGAAACACCATATATTTT. Encoded protein: CASSVAGQGGNTIYF.

The rearrangement joins TRBV5-1 to TRBJ2-1; TRBD2 agrees at 12 bases. The CDR3 totals 16 residues. Trimming at V came to 2 bases and at J to 6 bases, leaving 6 bases not matched to a gene. CDR1 is SGHRS and CDR2 is YFSETQ in the germline V gene. The CDR3 DNA reads as TGCGCCAGCAGCTTACCCACTAGCGGGAGGAGCAATGAGCAGTTCTTC. This codes for CASSLPTSGRSNEQFF.

The chain links TRBV18 to TRBJ2-7; 7 bases are shared with TRBD2. The CDR3 covers 14 residues. Trimming at V came to 6 bases and at J to 3 bases, leaving 8 bases not matched to a gene. In germline, CDR1 is KGHSH, CDR2 LQKENI. CDR3 region: CASSQSAGVYEQYF. The CDR3 region has the DNA TGTGCCAGCTCCCAGTCGGCGGGAGTCTACGAGCAGTACTTC.

The chain has TRBV5-6 and TRBJ1-3; TRBD1 aligns across 8 bases. CDR3 length: 16 residues. J gave up 0 bases and V 2 bases, and 4 bases lay outside the gene matches. CDR1 is SGHDT, CDR2 YYEEEE, per germline. The CDR3 nucleotides read TGTGCCAGCAGCTTTGGGACAGGCCGCTCTGGAAACACCATATATTTT. It yields the protein CASSFGTGRSGNTIYF.

The rearrangement uses TRBV18 and TRBJ1-4, with TRBD1 matching 8 bases. Germline V gene sequence: CDR1 KGHSH, CDR2 LQKENI. The junction had 8 bases not matched to a gene; V was cut back by 6 bases and J by 8 bases. The CDR3 spans 14 residues. The CDR3 loop is CASSENRGNEKLFF. CDR3 in DNA: TGTGCCAGCTCCGAAAACAGGGGGAACGAAAAACTGTTTTTT. The whole variable domain, filled in from reference TRBV18 and TRBJ1-4, reads NAGVMQNPRHLVRRRGQEARLRCSPMKGHSHVYWYRQLPEEGLKFMVYLQKENIIDESGMPKERFSAEFPKEGPSILRIQQVVRGDSAAYFCASSENRGNEKLFFGSGTQLSVL.

This chain links TRBV5-1 with TRBJ2-7; D is possibly TRBD2 (6 bases). CDR3 length: 14 residues. With 4 bases removed from V and 4 bases from J, the gap between germline ends came to 15 bases. CDR1 is SGHRS and CDR2 is YFSETQ in the germline V gene. The CDR3 sequence: CASSKDRGRYEQYF. In DNA, the CDR3 is TGCGCCAGCAGCAAAGACAGAGGGAGGTACGAGCAGTACTTC.

J is TRBJ1-1 and V is TRBV6-5; the D is unclear. V lost 9 bases, J lost 2 bases, and 7 bases lay in between. The germline V gene encodes CDR1 MNHEY and CDR2 SVGAGI. The CDR3 loop spans 11 amino acids. CDR3 sequence (DNA): TGTGCCAGTCATCATAACACTGAAGCTTTCTTT. It is translated as CASHHNTEAFF.

The chain uses TRBV5-1 and TRBJ1-2; 8 bases line up with TRBD1. The CDR3 loop spans 15 amino acids. CDR1 and CDR2 from the germline V gene are SGHRS and YFSETQ. The junction had 9 bases not matched to a gene; V was cut back by 5 bases and J by 3 bases. The CDR3 nucleotides are TGCGCCAGCAGGTTGACAGGGGAGGTCGACTATGGCTACACCTTC. It is translated as CASRLTGEVDYGYTF.

This clone was observed a handful of times. The gene calls are TRBV11-2 and TRBJ2-1; 7 positions agree with TRBD2. This CDR3 has 15 amino acids. Germline lookup yields CDR1 SGHAT and CDR2 FQNNGV. The J segment lost 7 bases and the V segment lost 5 bases, leaving 11 bases of the junction unmatched. The CDR3 nucleotides are TGTGCCAGCAGCCCCTCGGGAGGATGGGTAAATGAGCAGTTCTTC. Translating gives CASSPSGGWVNEQFF. The whole variable domain, filled in from reference TRBV11-2 and TRBJ2-1, reads EAGVAQSPRYKIIEKRQSVAFWCNPISGHATLYWYQQILGQGPKLLIQFQNNGVVDDSQLPKDRFSAERLKGVDSTLKIQPAKLEDSAVYLCASSPSGGWVNEQFFGPGTRLTVL.

The chain joins TRBV6-1 to TRBJ2-7; possible D gene TRBD2, 6 bases. Trimming stripped 0 bases from V and 4 bases from J, with 7 bases between. The germline CDR1 and CDR2 sequences are MNHNS and SASEGT. CDR3 length: 13 amino acids. In nucleotides, the CDR3 is TGTGCCAGCAGTGAAGCGGGGAGGTACGAGCAGTACTTC. Protein: CASSEAGRYEQYF.

The chain recombines TRBV6-5 with TRBJ2-7, with 10 bases aligning to TRBD2. The CDR3 totals 13 residues. V was clipped by 8 bases and J by 4 bases; unmatched bases: 5. Per the germline V gene, CDR1 is MNHEY and CDR2 is SVGAGI. Here the CDR3 reads CASLVAGGYEQYF. CDR3 coding DNA: TGTGCCAGCTTGGTAGCGGGAGGTTACGAGCAGTACTTC.

Of note for this clone: Other DNA sequences in this specimen translate into the identical CDR3. The chain carries TRBV9 and TRBJ1-2, with 11 bases matching TRBD1. Germline V lookup: CDR1 SGDLS, CDR2 YYNGEE. V shed 3 bases, J shed 7 bases, and the junction held 5 bases outside the gene matches. The CDR3 totals 14 residues. In DNA form, the CDR3 reads TGTGCCAGCAGCGCCCGGACAGGGGGCTTTGGCTACACCTTC. It is translated as CASSARTGGFGYTF.

This sequence joins TRBV5-1 and TRBJ1-2; perhaps TRBD1 as D (5 bases). V dropped 4 bases and J dropped 2 bases, with 12 bases sitting between them. Germline V CDR1 and CDR2: SGHRS, YFSETQ. The CDR3 is 14 amino acids. CDR3 region: CASSPIGANYGYTF. The CDR3 region has the DNA TGCGCCAGCAGCCCCATTGGGGCAAACTATGGCTACACCTTC.

The rearrangement joins TRBV18 to TRBJ2-6, with 11 nucleotides matching TRBD1. Germline V lookup: CDR1 KGHSH, CDR2 LQKENI. The CDR3 runs 17 residues. J lost 2 bases, V lost 2 bases, and 2 bases had no gene match. CDR3 protein: CASSPGTGGPGANVLTF. For the CDR3, the DNA is TGTGCCAGCTCACCAGGGACAGGGGGACCTGGGGCCAACGTCCTGACTTTC.

The CDR3 nucleotides read TGTGCCAGCGGGGGACTAGCGGGACAAGAGACCCAGTACTTC. Translated: CASGGLAGQETQYF. The chain carries TRBV2 and TRBJ2-5; TRBD2 agrees at 13 bases. This CDR3 is built from 14 residues. Germline V gene lookup returns CDR1 SNHLY and CDR2 FYNNEI. V lost 8 bases, J lost 2 bases, and 2 bases stayed unmatched.

The chain couples TRBV13 to TRBJ1-1, with D unresolved. The germline V gene encodes CDR1 PRHDT and CDR2 FYEKMQ (reference sequence). The CDR3 runs 13 residues. Trimming removed 5 bases from V and 6 bases from J, with 13 bases in between. The CDR3 sequence is CASSIDGKPEAFF. DNA of the CDR3: TGTGCCAGCAGCATCGACGGGAAACCTGAAGCTTTCTTT.

The chain carries TRBV13 and TRBJ2-3, with TRBD2 as a possible D gene (6 bases). Germline V CDR1 and CDR2: PRHDT, FYEKMQ (reference sequence). V was cut by 1 base and J by 0 bases, with 14 bases left in between. This CDR3 comprises 17 residues. CDR3 sequence reads: CASSLASRGVSTDTQYF. In DNA, the CDR3 is TGTGCCAGCAGCTTAGCCTCTCGCGGGGTAAGCACAGATACGCAGTATTTT.

The chain has TRBV24-1 and TRBJ2-1, with 7 nucleotides matching TRBD2. The CDR3 length is 17 residues. The V gene end was trimmed by 3 bases and the J gene end by 3 bases; junction bases not matched to a gene: 10. Germline V CDR1 and CDR2: KGHDR, SFDVKD. CDR3 residues: CATSDRRTRGFYNEQFF. The DNA of the CDR3 is TGTGCCACCAGTGATCGACGGACTAGGGGATTCTACAATGAGCAGTTCTTC.